These 20 T cell receptor beta chains share one sample of origin, sequenced in a study of response to subunit inactivated influenza vaccine. A single record per CDR3 protein comes from TCRdb applying MiXCR to the RT-PCR reads. The sample has hundreds of thousands of distinct CDR3 sequences; 6.5% to 8% are singletons. This material consisted of PBMCs from blood, taken around 2 years after vaccination. The source of these receptors is a man between 50 and 75 years old who received an inactivated influenza vaccine.

This rearrangement joins TRBV18 to TRBJ2-1; tentatively, D is TRBD1 (6 bases). Germline V gene data show CDR1 as KGHSH and CDR2 as LQKENI. V dropped 3 bases and J dropped 0 bases, with 21 bases sitting between them. The CDR3 has 19 residues. The CDR3 loop reads CASSPQSYRVSSSYNEQFF. CDR3 in DNA: TGTGCCAGCTCACCGCAATCCTACAGGGTGTCGAGCTCCTACAATGAGCAGTTCTTC. Full variable domain (missing parts from reference TRBV18 and TRBJ2-1): NAGVMQNPRHLVRRRGQEARLRCSPMKGHSHVYWYRQLPEEGLKFMVYLQKENIIDESGMPKERFSAEFPKEGPSILRIQQVVRGDSAAYFCASSPQSYRVSSSYNEQFFGPGTRLTVL.

This clonotype was observed many times. This sequence joins TRBV28 and TRBJ1-5, with 7 nucleotides matching TRBD1. The germline V gene encodes CDR1 MDHEN and CDR2 SYDVKM. This CDR3 region has 16 residues. Losses at the gene ends were 6 bases for V and 0 bases for J; bases not matched to a gene: 8. The DNA for the CDR3 is TGTGCCAGCAGACCCCAGGGGGTATTTAGCAATCAGCCCCAGCATTTT. It translates to CASRPQGVFSNQPQHF.

This clonotype was detected only a few times. The chain links TRBV4-3 to TRBJ1-2, with TRBD1 identical over 12 bases. The CDR3 extends over 15 amino acids. Germline trimming cut 3 bases from V and 6 bases from J; bases unmatched to any gene: 5. Germline CDR1 and CDR2: LGHNA and YSLEER. The CDR3 reads CASSQGTGGANGYTF. The CDR3 DNA is TGCGCCAGCAGCCAGGGGACAGGGGGCGCGAATGGCTACACCTTC.

This clonotype was recorded a few times. The rearrangement uses TRBV7-9 and TRBJ2-2; 7 nucleotides match TRBD1. CDR3 size: 15 residues. The germline CDR1 and CDR2 sequences are SEHNR and FQNEAQ (reference sequence). V shed 5 bases and J 5 bases; nucleotides not matched to a gene: 8. The CDR3 region has the DNA TGTGCCAGCAGCAACCCGGGACAGACAACCGGGGAGCTGTTTTTT. Protein sequence: CASSNPGQTTGELFF.

V usage is TRBV7-2 and J usage is TRBJ2-1, with D maybe TRBD1 (6 bases). The germline V and J ends were trimmed by 4 bases and 8 bases, with 9 bases remaining between them. This CDR3 has 12 residues. In germline, CDR1 is SGHTA, CDR2 FQGNSA. This CDR3 is CASSSQGHEQFF. The CDR3 DNA reads as TGTGCCAGCAGCTCACAGGGACATGAGCAGTTCTTC. The variable domain in full, with the rest retrieved from reference TRBV7-2 and TRBJ2-1, is GAGVSQSPSNKVTEKGKDVELRCDPISGHTALYWYRQSLGQGLEFLIYFQGNSAPDKSGLPSDRFSAERTGGSVSTLTIQRTQQEDSAVYLCASSSQGHEQFFGPGTRLTVL.

J is TRBJ2-4 and V is TRBV2; 7 nucleotides line up with TRBD2. Germline loops: CDR1 SNHLY, CDR2 FYNNEI. V gave up 8 bases and J gave up 0 bases; unmatched junction bases: 7. The CDR3 has 15 residues. The CDR3 region is CASGRVEGAKNIQYF. The CDR3 DNA reads TGTGCCAGCGGGAGGGTGGAGGGAGCCAAAAACATTCAGTACTTC.

This clonotype was found many times. The rearrangement joins TRBV5-1 to TRBJ2-3; no firm D call. The V end was cut by 4 bases, the J end by 0 bases, with 6 bases between. Germline CDR1 reads SGHRS; CDR2 reads YFSETQ. This CDR3 comprises 13 residues. CDR3 amino acids: CASSTASTDTQYF. The CDR3 coding sequence is TGCGCCAGCAGCACGGCTAGCACAGATACGCAGTATTTT.

The sample holds a few counts of this clonotype. V and J are TRBV6-5 and TRBJ1-2; no definite D call. With 0 bases removed from V and 8 bases from J, the gap between germline ends came to 22 bases. Per germline, CDR1 MNHEY and CDR2 SVGAGI. The CDR3 consists of 17 residues. This chain's CDR3 is CASSYSSQRTSQGGYTF. In nucleotides, the CDR3 is TGTGCCAGCAGTTACTCGAGTCAAAGGACTTCTCAAGGGGGCTACACCTTC.

V is TRBV28 and J is TRBJ2-7, with D hard to call. This CDR3 is 12 amino acids long. With 4 bases removed from V and 4 bases from J, the gap between germline ends came to 8 bases. Germline loops: CDR1 MDHEN, CDR2 SYDVKM. The CDR3 reads CASSSVQYEQYF. In nucleotides, the CDR3 is TGTGCCAGCAGTTCGGTTCAGTACGAGCAGTACTTC.

This clonotype was seen more than once but under ten times. This rearrangement joins TRBV18 to TRBJ2-7; TRBD1 matches 7 bases. Trimming cost V 2 bases and J 7 bases; bases outside gene matches: 8. This CDR3 has 14 residues. Germline V gene lookup returns CDR1 KGHSH and CDR2 LQKENI. As DNA, the CDR3 is TGTGCCAGCTCACCAGGACAGGTGGGGCTTGAGCAGTACTTC. Its translation: CASSPGQVGLEQYF.

The chain joins TRBV5-1 to TRBJ2-7, with unresolved D. In germline, CDR1 is SGHRS, CDR2 YFSETQ. The CDR3 has 16 amino acids. V lost 5 bases and J 5 bases, leaving 23 bases between the germline ends. The CDR3 protein is CASRTQSGSLSDEQYF. The CDR3 DNA reads TGCGCCAGCAGGACACAATCCGGGTCCCTCAGCGACGAGCAGTACTTC.

This clonotype was recorded at least ten times. The chain combines TRBV7-3 with TRBJ2-1; TRBD2 aligns across 8 bases. J was trimmed by 6 bases and V by 2 bases; bases with no gene match: 6. CDR1 and CDR2 (germline): SGHTA, FQGTGA. The CDR3 sequence is 15 residues long. DNA of the CDR3: TGTGCCAGCAGCTTAGACGGGAGGGCCGTCAATGAGCAGTTCTTC. Its translation: CASSLDGRAVNEQFF.

In its sample, this clonotype was seen a few times. V and J are TRBV5-6 and TRBJ1-1; D unclear. This CDR3 is built from 16 residues. The germline V and J ends were trimmed by 3 bases and 0 bases, with 15 bases remaining between them. Germline CDR1 reads SGHDT; CDR2 reads YYEEEE. The CDR3, as DNA: TGTGCCAGCAGCTCGAGAGGGAGTTTCATGAACACTGAAGCTTTCTTT. This codes for CASSSRGSFMNTEAFF.

This clonotype was seen a handful of times. V is TRBV4-3 and J is TRBJ2-2, with D possibly TRBD2 on 5 matching bases. Germline loops: CDR1 LGHNA, CDR2 YSLEER. This CDR3 is 16 amino acids long. Trimming cost V 4 bases and J 0 bases, with 12 bases left between them. CDR3 residues: CASSREGPPNTGELFF. The CDR3 nucleotides read TGCGCCAGCAGCCGCGAGGGCCCCCCGAACACCGGGGAGCTGTTTTTT.

The rearrangement uses TRBV5-1 and TRBJ2-5; D not certain. Germline CDR1 and CDR2: SGHRS and YFSETQ. The germline V and J ends were trimmed by 2 bases and 0 bases, with 2 bases remaining between them. This CDR3 contains 12 residues. CDR3 loop: CASSFDQETQYF. In nucleotides, the CDR3 is TGCGCCAGCAGCTTTGACCAAGAGACCCAGTACTTC.

The CDR3 sequence is CASSPRQGWAYEQYF. CDR3 bases: TGTGCCAGCAGCCCGAGACAGGGGTGGGCCTACGAGCAGTACTTC. The chain uses TRBV7-9 and TRBJ2-7; 8 nucleotides align to TRBD1. The CDR3 is 15 residues long. Germline V gives CDR1 SEHNR, CDR2 FQNEAQ (reference sequence). J was trimmed by 2 bases and V by 5 bases; bases with no gene match: 8.

A few counts support this clonotype. The genes are TRBV9 and TRBJ2-1; 7 nucleotides align to TRBD2. Germline CDR1 and CDR2: SGDLS and YYNGEE. J lost 1 base, V lost 0 bases, and 4 bases had no gene match. The CDR3 contains 16 residues. The CDR3 loop is CASSVGPAGSYNEQFF. The CDR3 DNA sequence: TGTGCCAGCAGCGTAGGCCCAGCGGGGTCCTACAATGAGCAGTTCTTC.

The gene calls are TRBV5-1 and TRBJ2-7; TRBD1 matches 12 bases. This CDR3 comprises 17 residues. Germline CDR1 and CDR2: SGHRS and YFSETQ. V gave up 0 bases and J gave up 6 bases; unmatched junction bases: 10. The CDR3 nucleotides are TGCGCCAGCAGCTTGGCCTTCAGCGGGACAGGGGGCCTCGAGCAGTACTTC. Residues: CASSLAFSGTGGLEQYF.

Worth noting for this clonotype: At one end, the junction sequence differs from germline, possibly due to a read error. The chain recombines TRBV5-1 with TRBJ1-5; D ambiguous. The CDR3 is made up of 13 amino acids. Germline CDR1 reads SGHRS; CDR2 reads YFSETQ. The CDR3 reads CAGSLAPNQPQHF. The CDR3 DNA sequence: TGCGCCGGCAGCTTGGCACCCAATCAGCCCCAGCATTTT.

Comment on this clonotype: The junction departs from germline at one end; a sequencing error may be responsible. The V gene is TRBV12-3 or TRBV12-4, the J gene TRBJ2-2; 10 nucleotides match TRBD2. This CDR3 comprises 15 residues. CDR3 DNA: TGTACCAGCAGTTTAAGACTAGCGGGCACCGGGGAGCTGTTTTTT. The encoded protein is CTSSLRLAGTGELFF.